The 3 T cell receptor beta chains given below trace back to one sample, sequenced in a study of regulatory T cells in long-lasting Graves disease. Libraries of TCR beta came from iRepertoire HTBI primers plus Arm-PCR of CDR3 regions. MiXCR, applied by TCRdb to the multiplex PCR reads, yields one record per CDR3 protein. This table has around 400,000 distinct CDR3 sequences, 15% appearing once. Time point defined: newly diagnosed GD, antithyroid drugs for less than 3 months. Extracted PBMC RNA gave rise to the TCR library. These data are also associated with another study on T cells in Graves' hyperthyroidism and ophthalmopathy.

Sequencing used peripheral blood mononuclear cells (PBMCs), obtained at new diagnosis, from a patient treated with antithyroid drugs. The source is a middle-aged woman with Graves disease.

Many counts were recorded for this clonotype. This rearrangement joins TRBV28 to TRBJ2-1; D might be TRBD1 or TRBD2, each matching 5 bases. Per the germline V gene, CDR1 is MDHEN and CDR2 is SYDVKM. V was pared by 6 bases and J by 15 bases, with 24 bases between. This CDR3 region has 14 residues. CDR3 in DNA: TGTGCCAGCAGCCCGGGACGGGAAACAAGCCGGCTGTTCTTC. It is translated as CASSPGRETSRLFF.

In this sample, this clonotype turned up many times. V is TRBV12-3 or TRBV12-4 and J is TRBJ2-5, with 7 bases that match TRBD1. The CDR3 loop spans 15 amino acids. V dropped 5 bases and J dropped 2; count of bases not matched to a gene: 8. CDR3 nucleotide sequence: TGTGCCAGCAGTCGGACAGGCACTGCACAAGAGACCCAGTACTTC. Amino acid sequence: CASSRTGTAQETQYF.

In its sample, this clonotype was seen many times. J is TRBJ1-1 and V is TRBV27; D not certain. The V end was cut by 3 bases, the J end by 7 bases, with 12 bases between. The CDR3 is 13 amino acids. Germline values: CDR1 MNHEY, CDR2 SMNVEV (reference sequence). CDR3 sequence reads: CASSFKGFGEAFF. The CDR3 bases are TGTGCCAGCAGTTTTAAGGGATTTGGTGAAGCTTTCTTT.